This TCR beta chain is from a study of vaccination and CD4 T cells after COVID-19. Study-wide background: In the convalescent cohort, there were six males and four females, two of them Hispanic. Participants got two doses of BNT162b2 or mRNA-1273 vaccine. The authors gave control cultures a CEFX pool, an HIV-1 Nef pool, or no peptide.

Remarks on this clonotype: Its antigen is currently unknown.

An Oncomine TCR Beta short-read assay was used to sequence the DNA from cultured CD4+ T cells. MiXCR, applied by TCRdb to the PCR reads, yields one record per CDR3 protein. The data hold about 21,000 distinct CDR3 sequences, with roughly 50% observed a single time. The length of the CDR3 is 17 residues. Germline V gives CDR1 SGHNT, CDR2 YENEEA. The J segment lost 2 bases and the V segment lost 5 bases, leaving 12 bases of the junction unmatched. Treatment meaning: roughly ten-day PBMC culture with coronavirus spike peptide pools or control peptides (ViraFEST assay). This clonotype was obtained from a human donor who had recovered from COVID-19. The sample comprised CD4+ T cells from blood, cultured in vitro. The chain is built from TRBV11-3 and TRBJ2-7; TRBD2 agrees at 10 bases. The CDR3 DNA is TGTGCCAGCAGCCCCTCCGCCGGGACTAGCGTAACCTACGAGCAGTACTTC. Residues: CASSPSAGTSVTYEQYF.